This TCR beta chain originates from a study of tumor-infiltrating lymphocytes in primary liver carcinoma. Looking at the study overall: There were tumors of stage T1-T3 N0M0, each 4.2 to 10 cm across. General study points: Presence in all five tumor regions was observed for only about 7.5-25% of top clones.

Germline loops: CDR1 SGHRS, CDR2 YFSETQ. The CDR3 length is 14 residues. Trimming stripped 4 bases from V and 6 bases from J, with 16 bases between. It was from roughly 20-30 mg of unsorted bulk tissue that RNA and DNA were co-extracted. The authors made TCR beta cDNA from approximately 500 ng total RNA with a constant-region primer. Employing slightly modified ARM-PCR, three nested multiplex PCR rounds were run, and these gave rise to the TCR beta libraries. TRBV1-TRBV30 forward primers paired with a C-beta reverse primer were used in the first two PCR rounds, which ran approximately 10 cycles each. TCRdb passed the multiplex PCR reads through MiXCR, listing each CDR3 protein once. The data contain about 210,000 distinct CDR3 sequences, about 82% of them singletons. On this clonotype: Its matching antigen is unknown. Possible read error: a much larger clone is one base away.

The sequenced material came from tumor tissue from primary liver carcinoma. The chain is built from TRBV5-1 and TRBJ1-1, with D possibly being TRBD1 (5 bases). The clonotype originates from a man aged 35 to 55 with primary liver carcinoma and hepatitis B virus infection. CDR3 in DNA: TGCGCCAGCAGCCTTCAGTGGGGGGAATCTGAAGCTTTCTTT. This encodes CASSLQWGESEAFF.